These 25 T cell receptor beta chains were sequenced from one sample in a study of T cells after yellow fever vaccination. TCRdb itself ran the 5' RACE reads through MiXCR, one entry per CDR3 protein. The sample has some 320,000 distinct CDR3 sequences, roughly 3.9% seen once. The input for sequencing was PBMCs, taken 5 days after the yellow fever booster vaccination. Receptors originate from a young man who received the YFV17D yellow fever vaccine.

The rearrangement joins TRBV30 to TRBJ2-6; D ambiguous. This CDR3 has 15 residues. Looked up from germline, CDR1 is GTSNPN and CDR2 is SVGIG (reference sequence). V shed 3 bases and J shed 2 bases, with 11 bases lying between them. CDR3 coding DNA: TGTGCCTGGAGATCTAGGCCGACTGGGGCCAACGTCCTGACTTTC. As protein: CAWRSRPTGANVLTF.

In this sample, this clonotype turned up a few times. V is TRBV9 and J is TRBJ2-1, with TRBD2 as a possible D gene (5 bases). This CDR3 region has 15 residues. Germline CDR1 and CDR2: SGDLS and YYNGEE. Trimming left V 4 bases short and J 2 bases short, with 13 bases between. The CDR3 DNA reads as TGTGCCAGCAGCTTACGAGCGGTCACCTACAATGAGCAGTTCTTC. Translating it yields CASSLRAVTYNEQFF.

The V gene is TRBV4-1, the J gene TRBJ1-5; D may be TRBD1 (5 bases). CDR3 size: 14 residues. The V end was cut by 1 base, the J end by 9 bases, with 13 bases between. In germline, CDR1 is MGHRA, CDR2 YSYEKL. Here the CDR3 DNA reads TGCGCCAGCAGCCAAGTTGACCGGGACTCGCCCCAGCATTTT. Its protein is CASSQVDRDSPQHF.

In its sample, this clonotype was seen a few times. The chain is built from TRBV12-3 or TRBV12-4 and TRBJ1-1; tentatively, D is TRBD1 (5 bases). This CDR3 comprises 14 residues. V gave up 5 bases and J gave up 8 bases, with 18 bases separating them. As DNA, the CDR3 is TGTGCCAGCAGTGGCCCGGGACCCACATCGGAAGCTTTCTTT. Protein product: CASSGPGPTSEAFF.

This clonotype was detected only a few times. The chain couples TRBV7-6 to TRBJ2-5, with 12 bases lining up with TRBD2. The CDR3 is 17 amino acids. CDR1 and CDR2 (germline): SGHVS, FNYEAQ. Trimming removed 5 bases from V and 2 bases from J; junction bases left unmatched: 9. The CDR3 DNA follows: TGTGCCAGCAGCCCCGGCCCCGGGACTAGCGGGCAAGAGACCCAGTACTTC. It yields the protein CASSPGPGTSGQETQYF.

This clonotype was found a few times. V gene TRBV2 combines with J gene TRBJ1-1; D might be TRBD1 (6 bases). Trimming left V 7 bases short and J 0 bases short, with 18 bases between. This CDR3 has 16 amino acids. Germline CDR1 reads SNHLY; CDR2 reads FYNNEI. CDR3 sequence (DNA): TGTGCCAGCACTGCATGGGGGGCCTACATGAACACTGAAGCTTTCTTT. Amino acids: CASTAWGAYMNTEAFF.

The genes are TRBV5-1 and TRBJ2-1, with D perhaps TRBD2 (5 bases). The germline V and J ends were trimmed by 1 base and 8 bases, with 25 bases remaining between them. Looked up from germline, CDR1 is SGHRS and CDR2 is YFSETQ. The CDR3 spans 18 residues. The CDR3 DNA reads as TGCGCCAGCAGCTTGACTAAAGTGGGAGCGGCCATACTCGATGAGCAGTTCTTC. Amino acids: CASSLTKVGAAILDEQFF.

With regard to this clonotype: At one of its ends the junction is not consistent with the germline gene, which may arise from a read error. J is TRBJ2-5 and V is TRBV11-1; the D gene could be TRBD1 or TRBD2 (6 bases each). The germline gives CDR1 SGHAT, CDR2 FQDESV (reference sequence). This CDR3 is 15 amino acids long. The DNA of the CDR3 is TGTGCCAGCAGCGGAAACACAGGGAGGCAACAGACCGAGTACTTC. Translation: CASSGNTGRQQTEYF. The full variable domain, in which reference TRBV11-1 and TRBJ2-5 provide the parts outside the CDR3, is EAEVAQSPRYKITEKSQAVAFWCDPISGHATLYWYRQILGQGPELLVQFQDESVVDDSQLPKDRFSAERLKGVDSTLKIQPAELGDSAMYLCASSGNTGRQQTEYFGPGTRLLVL.

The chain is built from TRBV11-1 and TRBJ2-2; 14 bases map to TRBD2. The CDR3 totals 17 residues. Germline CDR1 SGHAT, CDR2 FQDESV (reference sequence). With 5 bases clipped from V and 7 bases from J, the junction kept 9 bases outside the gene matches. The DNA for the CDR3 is TGTGCCAGCAGCCTGGGACTAGCGGGGGCCGGTGGCGGGGAGCTGTTTTTT. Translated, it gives CASSLGLAGAGGGELFF. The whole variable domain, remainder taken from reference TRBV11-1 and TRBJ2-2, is EAEVAQSPRYKITEKSQAVAFWCDPISGHATLYWYRQILGQGPELLVQFQDESVVDDSQLPKDRFSAERLKGVDSTLKIQPAELGDSAMYLCASSLGLAGAGGGELFFGEGSRLTVL.

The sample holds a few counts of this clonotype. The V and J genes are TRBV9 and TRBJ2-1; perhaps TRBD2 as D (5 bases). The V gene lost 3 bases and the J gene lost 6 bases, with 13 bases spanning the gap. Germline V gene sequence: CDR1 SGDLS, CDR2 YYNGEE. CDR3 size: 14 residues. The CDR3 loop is CASSASLAPNEQFF. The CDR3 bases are TGTGCCAGCAGCGCCTCTCTAGCCCCCAATGAGCAGTTCTTC.

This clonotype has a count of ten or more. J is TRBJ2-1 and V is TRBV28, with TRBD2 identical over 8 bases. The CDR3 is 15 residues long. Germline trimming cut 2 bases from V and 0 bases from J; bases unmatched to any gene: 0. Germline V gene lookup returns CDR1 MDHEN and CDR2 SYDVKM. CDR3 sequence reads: CASSLLAGSYNEQFF. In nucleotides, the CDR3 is TGTGCCAGCAGTTTACTAGCGGGCTCCTACAATGAGCAGTTCTTC. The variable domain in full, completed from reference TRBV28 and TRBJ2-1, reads DVKVTQSSRYLVKRTGEKVFLECVQDMDHENMFWYRQDPGLGLRLIYFSYDVKMKEKGDIPEGYSVSREKKERFSLILESASTNQTSMYLCASSLLAGSYNEQFFGPGTRLTVL.

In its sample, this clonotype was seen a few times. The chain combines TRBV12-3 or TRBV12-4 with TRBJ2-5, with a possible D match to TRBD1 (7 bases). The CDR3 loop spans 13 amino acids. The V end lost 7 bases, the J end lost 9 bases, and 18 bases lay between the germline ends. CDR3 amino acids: CASTPGSRGAQYF. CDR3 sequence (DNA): TGTGCCAGCACTCCTGGTAGCAGGGGGGCCCAGTACTTC.

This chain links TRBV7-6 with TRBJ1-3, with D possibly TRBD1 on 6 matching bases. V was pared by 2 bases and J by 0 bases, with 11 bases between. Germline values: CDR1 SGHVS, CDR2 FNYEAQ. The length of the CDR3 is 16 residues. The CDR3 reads CASSLLLQGSGNTIYF. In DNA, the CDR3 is TGTGCCAGCAGCTTACTTCTACAGGGCTCTGGAAACACCATATATTTT.

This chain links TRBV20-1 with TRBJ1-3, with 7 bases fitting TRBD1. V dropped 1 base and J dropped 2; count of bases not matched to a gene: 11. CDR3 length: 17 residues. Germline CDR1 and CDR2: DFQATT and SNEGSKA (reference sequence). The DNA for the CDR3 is TGCAGTGCTAGAGGGCGTGGAGACAGGGAACCTGGAAACACCATATATTTT. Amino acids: CSARGRGDREPGNTIYF.

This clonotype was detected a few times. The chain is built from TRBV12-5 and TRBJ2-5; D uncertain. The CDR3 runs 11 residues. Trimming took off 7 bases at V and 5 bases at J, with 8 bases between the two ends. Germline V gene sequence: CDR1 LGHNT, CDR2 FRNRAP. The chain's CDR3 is CASALGETQYF. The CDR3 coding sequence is TGTGCTAGTGCCCTGGGGGAGACCCAGTACTTC. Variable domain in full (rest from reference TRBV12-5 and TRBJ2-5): DARVTQTPRHKVTEMGQEVTMRCQPILGHNTVFWYRQTMMQGLELLAYFRNRAPLDDSGMPKDRFSAEMPDATLATLKIQPSEPRDSAVYFCASALGETQYFGPGTRLLVL.

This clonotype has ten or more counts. The CDR3 spells CASSTVLGGGNTDTQYF. The CDR3 DNA sequence: TGCGCCAGCAGCACGGTCTTAGGCGGGGGGAACACAGATACGCAGTATTTT. The chain uses TRBV4-1 and TRBJ2-3, with 8 positions matching TRBD2. Unmatched junction bases numbered 12, after V lost 5 bases and J lost 2 bases. CDR3 length: 17 amino acids. Germline V CDR1 and CDR2: MGHRA, YSYEKL.

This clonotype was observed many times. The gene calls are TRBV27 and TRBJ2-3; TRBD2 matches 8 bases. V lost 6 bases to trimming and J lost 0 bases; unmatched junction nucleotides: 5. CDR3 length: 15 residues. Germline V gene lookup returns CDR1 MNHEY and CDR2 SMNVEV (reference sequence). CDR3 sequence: CASRISGASTDTQYF. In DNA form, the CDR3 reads TGTGCCAGCAGGATTAGCGGGGCTAGCACAGATACGCAGTATTTT.

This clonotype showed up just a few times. The CDR3 spells CASSLSSEQYF. CDR3 nucleotides: TGTGCCAGCAGCTTGAGTTCCGAGCAGTACTTC. The chain joins TRBV7-2 to TRBJ2-7; unclear D gene. Deletions cut 3 bases from V and 6 bases from J, with 6 bases between. CDR3 length equals 11 residues. Germline CDR1 is SGHTA and CDR2 is FQGNSA.

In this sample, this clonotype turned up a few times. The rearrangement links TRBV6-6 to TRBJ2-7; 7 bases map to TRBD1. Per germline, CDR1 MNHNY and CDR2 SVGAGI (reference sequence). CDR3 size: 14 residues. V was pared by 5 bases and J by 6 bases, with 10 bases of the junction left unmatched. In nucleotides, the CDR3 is TGTGCCAGCAGTGTAGACAGGGCCTTCTTCGAGCAGTACTTC. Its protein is CASSVDRAFFEQYF.

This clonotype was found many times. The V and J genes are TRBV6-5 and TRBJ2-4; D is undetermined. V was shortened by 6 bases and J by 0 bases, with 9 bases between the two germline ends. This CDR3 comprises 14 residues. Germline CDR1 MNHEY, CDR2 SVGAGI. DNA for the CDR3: TGTGCCAGCAGCCAGCACCTAGCCAAAAACATTCAGTACTTC. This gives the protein CASSQHLAKNIQYF.

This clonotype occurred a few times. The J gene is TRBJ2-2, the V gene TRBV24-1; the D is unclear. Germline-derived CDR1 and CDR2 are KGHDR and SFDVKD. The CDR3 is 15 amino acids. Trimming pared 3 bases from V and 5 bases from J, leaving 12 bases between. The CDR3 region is CATSDERLRTGELFF. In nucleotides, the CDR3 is TGTGCCACCAGTGATGAGCGCTTGAGGACCGGGGAGCTGTTTTTT.

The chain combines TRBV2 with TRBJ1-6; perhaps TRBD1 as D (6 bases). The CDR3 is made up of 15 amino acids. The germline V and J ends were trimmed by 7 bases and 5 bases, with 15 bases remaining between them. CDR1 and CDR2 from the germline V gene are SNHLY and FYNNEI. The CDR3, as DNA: TGTGCCAGCACCGGGGACAAAACGGATAATTCACCCCTCCACTTT. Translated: CASTGDKTDNSPLHF. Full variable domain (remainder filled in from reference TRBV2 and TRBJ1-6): EPEVTQTPSHQVTQMGQEVILRCVPISNHLYFYWYRQILGQKVEFLVSFYNNEISEKSEIFDDQFSVERPDGSNFTLKIRSTKLEDSAMYFCASTGDKTDNSPLHFGNGTRLTVT.

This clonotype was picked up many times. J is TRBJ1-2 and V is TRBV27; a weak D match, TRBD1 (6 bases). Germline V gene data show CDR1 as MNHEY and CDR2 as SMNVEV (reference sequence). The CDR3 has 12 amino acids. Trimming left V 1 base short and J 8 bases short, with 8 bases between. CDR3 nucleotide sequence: TGTGCCAGCAGTTTATACGGGGGCGGCTACACCTTC. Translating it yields CASSLYGGGYTF.

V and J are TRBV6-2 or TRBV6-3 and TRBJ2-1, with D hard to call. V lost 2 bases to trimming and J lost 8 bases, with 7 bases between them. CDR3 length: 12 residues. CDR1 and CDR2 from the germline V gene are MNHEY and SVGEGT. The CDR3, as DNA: TGTGCCAGCAGTTACCGGTTAGATGAGCAGTTCTTC. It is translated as CASSYRLDEQFF.

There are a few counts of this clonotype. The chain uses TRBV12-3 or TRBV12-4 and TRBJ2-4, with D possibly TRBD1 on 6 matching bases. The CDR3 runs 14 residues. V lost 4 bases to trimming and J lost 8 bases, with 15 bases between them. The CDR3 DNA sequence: TGTGCCAGCAGTTCCCAACAGGGAAGGGACATTCAGTACTTC. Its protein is CASSSQQGRDIQYF.